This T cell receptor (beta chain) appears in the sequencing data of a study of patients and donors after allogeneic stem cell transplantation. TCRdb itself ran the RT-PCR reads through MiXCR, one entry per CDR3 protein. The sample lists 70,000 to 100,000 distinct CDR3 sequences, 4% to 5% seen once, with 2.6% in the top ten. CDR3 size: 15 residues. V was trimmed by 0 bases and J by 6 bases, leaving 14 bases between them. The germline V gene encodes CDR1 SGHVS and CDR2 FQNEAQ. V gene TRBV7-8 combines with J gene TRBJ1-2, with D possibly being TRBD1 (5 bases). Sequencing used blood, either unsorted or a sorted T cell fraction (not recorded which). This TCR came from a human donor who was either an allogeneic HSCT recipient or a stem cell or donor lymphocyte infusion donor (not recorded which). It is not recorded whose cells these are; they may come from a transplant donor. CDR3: CASSLARQGGDGYTF. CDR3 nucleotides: TGTGCCAGCAGCTTAGCGCGGCAGGGCGGGGATGGCTACACCTTC.